This entry lists 19 T cell receptor beta chains sequenced from one sample in a study of blood T cells in healthy people across ages. A sample-barcoded 5' primer and a J-beta primer mix were used in a second PCR of roughly 7 to 11 cycles. TCRdb itself ran the 5' RACE reads through MiXCR, one entry per CDR3 protein. The table lists roughly 2 million distinct CDR3 sequences, around half of them singletons. The specimen sequenced was blood. These receptor sequences come from a woman aged 40-49 years in good health.

The chain has TRBV28 and TRBJ2-1; tentatively, D is TRBD1 or TRBD2 (6 bases each). Trimming pared 7 bases from V and 5 bases from J, leaving 18 bases between. The germline gives CDR1 MDHEN, CDR2 SYDVKM. CDR3 length: 15 residues. Here the CDR3 DNA reads TGTGCCAGCAAGAAAGGGGGGCCGACCAACAATGAGCAGTTCTTC. Translating it yields CASKKGGPTNNEQFF.

V is TRBV6-2 or TRBV6-3 and J is TRBJ2-1, with D perhaps matching TRBD1 (5 bases). The length of the CDR3 is 12 residues. Germline CDR1 reads MNHEY; CDR2 reads SVGEGT. V was trimmed by 6 bases and J by 10 bases, leaving 13 bases between them. CDR3: CASSWRQPEQFF. Written as DNA, the CDR3 is TGTGCCAGCAGCTGGCGACAGCCCGAGCAGTTCTTC.

This rearrangement joins TRBV2 to TRBJ2-5; 8 nucleotides agree with TRBD1. Trimming at V came to 3 bases and at J to 5 bases, leaving 5 bases not matched to a gene. The CDR3 contains 14 residues. Germline CDR1 reads SNHLY; CDR2 reads FYNNEI. Here the CDR3 reads CASSDAGGRETQYF. CDR3 sequence (DNA): TGTGCCAGCAGTGACGCAGGGGGCCGGGAGACCCAGTACTTC.

Here the CDR3 DNA reads TGCAGCGACCGAAACGCCTATGGCTACACCTTC. It codes for CSDRNAYGYTF. The V gene is TRBV29-1, the J gene TRBJ1-2; D is undetermined. There are 11 residues in the CDR3. V was trimmed by 7 bases and J by 4 bases, leaving 10 bases between them. The germline CDR1 and CDR2 sequences are SQVTM and ANQGSEA.

The J gene is TRBJ2-5, the V gene TRBV27; TRBD1 is a possible D gene (6 bases). The assigned J gene may be wrong: the sequence end matches TRBJ2-7 better. Per germline, CDR1 MNHEY and CDR2 SMNVEV (reference sequence). CDR3 length: 15 amino acids. The CDR3 protein is CASSPPQGGPYEQYF. The CDR3 coding sequence is TGTGCCAGCAGTCCACCACAGGGTGGCCCCTACGAGCAGTACTTC.

This clonotype was seen a handful of times. The chain recombines TRBV6-5 with TRBJ2-3; 7 bases align to TRBD1. With 4 bases clipped from V and 1 base from J, the junction kept 11 bases outside the gene matches. Germline V gives CDR1 MNHEY, CDR2 SVGAGI. CDR3 length: 17 residues. The CDR3 protein is CASSLLNPTGGTDTQYF. The CDR3, as DNA: TGTGCCAGCAGTTTACTCAATCCAACAGGGGGCACAGATACGCAGTATTTT.

The chain recombines TRBV5-1 with TRBJ2-1; D is perhaps TRBD1 or TRBD2 (5 bases each). CDR1 and CDR2 from the germline V gene are SGHRS and YFSETQ. This CDR3 is built from 14 residues. Trimming stripped 3 bases from V and 12 bases from J, with 19 bases between. The CDR3 reads CASSSPGRDEGQFF. In nucleotides, the CDR3 is TGCGCCAGCAGCTCCCCGGGACGGGACGAAGGGCAGTTCTTC.

The chain combines TRBV6-2 or TRBV6-3 with TRBJ2-4; 11 bases align to TRBD2. There are 18 residues in the CDR3. Trimming took 6 bases from V and 11 from J; bases not matched to a gene: 21. Germline CDR1 is MNHEY and CDR2 is SVGEGT. The CDR3 DNA follows: TGTGCCAGCAGACGCTCCGGGACTAGCGGATCACAGGGGAACGTTCAGTACTTC. It codes for CASRRSGTSGSQGNVQYF.

This clonotype showed up just a few times. The chain couples TRBV5-1 to TRBJ2-5; possibly TRBD1 for D (6 bases). TRBJ2-7 matches the DNA end more closely, so the J call is doubtful. The germline V gene has CDR1 SGHRS and CDR2 YFSETQ. The CDR3 has 15 residues. The CDR3 DNA is TGCGCCAGCAGCTTGGCCCGGAGTGGGGACAACGAGCAGTACTTC. It codes for CASSLARSGDNEQYF.

V is TRBV6-1 and J is TRBJ2-5; no definite D call. The CDR3 length is 15 residues. V was pared by 2 bases and J by 5 bases, with 15 bases between. The V gene's germline CDR1 is MNHNS and CDR2 SASEGT. The CDR3 DNA reads TGTGCCAGCAGTGAACTAGGCAGGAACGGGGAGACCCAGTACTTC. Translated, it gives CASSELGRNGETQYF.

The rearrangement links TRBV20-1 to TRBJ2-3, with 10 bases fitting TRBD2. This CDR3 region has 15 residues. J was trimmed by 8 bases and V by 1 base; bases with no gene match: 9. Looked up from germline, CDR1 is DFQATT and CDR2 is SNEGSKA (reference sequence). The CDR3 spells CSARALAGVLGTQYF. The CDR3 nucleotides read TGCAGTGCTAGAGCCCTAGCGGGAGTCTTGGGTACGCAGTATTTT.

This chain connects TRBV29-1 to TRBJ1-2, with 10 bases aligning to TRBD1. The J segment lost 5 bases and the V segment lost 7 bases, leaving 10 bases of the junction unmatched. This CDR3 has 14 amino acids. Germline loops: CDR1 SQVTM, CDR2 ANQGSEA. In DNA form, the CDR3 reads TGCAGCGCAATAAACAGACAGGGGGCATATGGCTACACCTTC. It specifies CSAINRQGAYGYTF.

This clonotype was found once. The chain employs TRBV18 and TRBJ1-1; 11 bases align to TRBD1. V dropped 3 bases and J dropped 6; count of bases not matched to a gene: 6. Germline loops: CDR1 KGHSH, CDR2 LQKENI. The CDR3 spans 15 residues. The CDR3 protein is CASSPPGQGAAEAFF. The CDR3 nucleotides are TGTGCCAGCTCACCGCCCGGACAGGGGGCGGCTGAAGCTTTCTTT.

Only a few counts were recorded for this clonotype. The chain has TRBV28 and TRBJ2-7; possible D gene TRBD2, 6 bases. Per the germline V gene, CDR1 is MDHEN and CDR2 is SYDVKM. The germline V and J ends were trimmed by 6 bases and 0 bases, with 15 bases remaining between them. CDR3 length: 15 amino acids. The DNA for the CDR3 is TGTGCCAGCAGATCCGGCGGGACTCACTCCTACGAGCAGTACTTC. Residues: CASRSGGTHSYEQYF.

In its sample, this clonotype was seen a few times. The rearrangement links TRBV18 to TRBJ2-5; D is unclear. V was shortened by 1 base and J by 5 bases, with 8 bases between the two germline ends. Per germline, CDR1 KGHSH and CDR2 LQKENI. CDR3 size: 13 residues. The CDR3 DNA follows: TGTGCCAGCTCACCACGTAGGGATGAGACCCAGTACTTC. The encoded protein is CASSPRRDETQYF.

V is TRBV4-2 and J is TRBJ2-1, with no clear D. The J call is in doubt because the DNA end fits TRBJ2-7 better. The CDR3 covers 14 residues. Germline assignment: CDR1 LGHNA and CDR2 YNFKEQ. CDR3 sequence reads: CASSQSFSYNEQYF. In DNA form, the CDR3 reads TGTGCCAGCAGCCAAAGTTTCTCCTACAATGAGCAGTACTTC.

Only a few counts were recorded for this clonotype. The chain links TRBV7-2 to TRBJ2-1, with a possible D match to TRBD2 (6 bases). V was clipped by 6 bases and J by 0 bases, with 12 bases between them. This CDR3 comprises 15 residues. Germline CDR1 and CDR2: SGHTA and FQGNSA. The CDR3 is CASRVLGSSYNEQFF. For the CDR3, the DNA is TGTGCCAGCAGGGTACTCGGGAGCTCCTACAATGAGCAGTTCTTC.

As regards this clonotype: This could be a read error, since a much larger clone is one nucleotide away. The chain joins TRBV6-2 or TRBV6-3 to TRBJ2-2; the match to TRBD2 covers 9 bases. Unmatched junction bases numbered 6, after V lost 9 bases and J lost 1 base. The CDR3 length is 15 residues. The germline V gene encodes CDR1 MNHEY and CDR2 SVGEGT. The CDR3 sequence: CASRRTSVNTGELFF. The CDR3 nucleotides are TGTGCCAGTAGGCGGACTAGCGTGAACACCGGGGAGCTGTTTTTT.

This chain uses TRBV6-2 or TRBV6-3 with TRBJ1-5; no clear D. CDR3 length equals 15 residues. The ends were cut back, 0 bases at V and 3 bases at J, with 9 bases in the middle. CDR1 and CDR2 (germline): MNHEY, SVGEGT. The CDR3 sequence is CASSYSIGLNQPQHF. The CDR3 coding sequence is TGTGCCAGCAGTTACTCGATTGGACTCAATCAGCCCCAGCATTTT.